Shown below are 7 T cell receptor beta chains from a single sample sequenced in a study of follicular helper T cells after annual influenza vaccination. Time point defined: 2015-2016 season, 7 days after influenza vaccination. Data came from immunoSEQ multiplex PCR; TCRdb stores just in-frame clones and leaves some out. The sample yields more than 1,300 clones, about 60% seen once. Source: CXCR5+ CD38+ circulating T follicular helper cells from blood, taken 7 days after influenza vaccination. Subset denoted: circulating Tfh, non-naive CD4+CXCR5+PD-1+ (ICOS+CD38+ or ICOS-CD38-). The receptors here all came from an adult who received the influenza vaccine.

Written as DNA, the CDR3 is TGTGCCAGCAACCTGGAGGGGGGGCGTCGCTACACCTTC. Protein: CASNLEGGRRYTF. The chain combines TRBV28 with TRBJ1-2; D perhaps matches TRBD1 (6 bases). This CDR3 contains 13 residues. V was cut by 7 bases and J by 9 bases, with 18 bases left in between. Germline CDR1 MDHEN, CDR2 SYDVKM.

The chain combines TRBV25-1 with TRBJ1-5; D perhaps matches TRBD1 (5 bases). Germline V gene lookup returns CDR1 MGHDK and CDR2 SYGVNS. This CDR3 is 15 amino acids long. V lost 1 base and J lost 5, with 12 bases in between. CDR3 bases: TGTGCCAGCAGTGAATCAGGGTTGGGGGATCAGCCCCAGCATTTT. This translates into CASSESGLGDQPQHF.

This chain joins TRBV15 and TRBJ2-3; D gene ambiguous. From germline, CDR1 is LNHNV and CDR2 YYDKDF (reference sequence). The CDR3 loop spans 15 amino acids. Trimming stripped 0 bases from V and 1 base from J, with 8 bases between. The CDR3 here is CATSRDLGGTDTQYF. CDR3 DNA sequence: TGTGCCACCAGCAGAGATTTGGGTGGCACAGATACGCAGTATTTT.

A single count supports this clone. The J gene is TRBJ1-1, the V gene TRBV2; 7 bases fit TRBD1. V lost 5 bases, J lost 5 bases, and 8 bases stayed unmatched. Germline CDR1 is SNHLY and CDR2 is FYNNEI. The CDR3 is 14 amino acids. DNA for the CDR3: TGTGCCAGCAGTTTTCAGGGGGGCTGGACTGAAGCTTTCTTT. Translating it yields CASSFQGGWTEAFF.

This clone was picked up a small number of times. The V call is TRBV12-5, the J call TRBJ2-7; 8 bases match TRBD2. V trimming: 6 bases; J trimming: 2 bases; junction bases outside the gene matches: 6. Germline loops: CDR1 LGHNT, CDR2 FRNRAP. The CDR3 is 14 residues long. CDR3 residues: CASGIRGGPYEQYF. As DNA, the CDR3 is TGTGCTAGTGGGATACGGGGGGGGCCCTACGAGCAGTACTTC.

The gene calls are TRBV5-4 and TRBJ2-5; 14 nucleotides line up with TRBD2. CDR1 and CDR2 from the germline V gene are SGHNT and YYREEE (reference sequence). This CDR3 comprises 18 residues. V trimming: 4 bases; J trimming: 1 base; junction bases outside the gene matches: 9. CDR3 region: CASSPSGGLAGGQETQYF. In DNA form, the CDR3 reads TGTGCCAGCAGCCCCTCGGGAGGACTAGCGGGAGGCCAAGAGACCCAGTACTTC.

V gene TRBV2 combines with J gene TRBJ1-1; no clear D gene. Germline-derived CDR1 and CDR2 are SNHLY and FYNNEI. V lost 5 bases and J lost 1, with 11 bases in between. CDR3 length: 14 amino acids. CDR3 in amino acids: CASSTGVGNTEAFF. The CDR3 DNA is TGTGCCAGCAGTACGGGCGTCGGGAACACTGAAGCTTTCTTT.